This T cell receptor (beta chain) was recorded in a study of blood T cell repertoires in COVID-19. Study at large: Acute and convalescent COVID-19 specimens originated in the United States, Italy and Spain. PBMCs, B-cell-depleted T cells, or T cells provided the cDNA or gDNA that made up the material.

Those enrolled in Seattle joined during active infection and were followed longitudinally afterward. CDR3 length: 15 amino acids. V was pared by 8 bases and J by 1 base, with 15 bases between. The germline V gene encodes CDR1 SGHAT and CDR2 FQNNGV. Authors' data handling: Reference gene primer amplification gave estimated nucleated cell counts. Profiling relied on immunoSEQ multiplex PCR, and the TCRdb table lists in-frame clones only, not all of them. The V and J calls and the clone size are those of that table, but D and trimming were determined from the DNA. This sample has hundreds of thousands of clones; 81% occur once, and the top ten carry 6% to 8%.

The TCR was taken from an elderly woman with COVID-19, enrolled during active disease. This chain uses TRBV11-2 with TRBJ2-1; D is undetermined. The sample was peripheral blood. CDR3 nucleotide sequence: TGTGCCAGCCACCCCGGGTCTGGATCCTACAATGAGCAGTTCTTC. Protein product: CASHPGSGSYNEQFF.